This T cell receptor (beta chain) comes out of a study of blood T cell repertoires in COVID-19. Looking at the study overall: PBMCs, B-cell-depleted T cells, or T cells were the source of the cDNA or gDNA that made up the material.

In the authors' methods: Amplified reference gene primers provided the basis for estimating nucleated cell counts. TCRdb's copy holds only in-frame clones and misses some; the assay was immunoSEQ multiplex PCR. V and J calls and clone size come straight from that table; D and trimming were deduced from the DNA. The repertoire holds about 160,000 clones, with approximately 86% as singletons. The cohort comprised adults aged about 18 to 100 years residing in about two dozen US areas. Membership in each cohort depended on participant-reported clinical history. Material for sequencing was PBMCs or T cells enriched from blood (not recorded which). This receptor was obtained from a man aged 60 to 75 who had recovered from COVID-19.

The CDR3 loop is CSARQVDEQYF. CDR3 in DNA: TGCAGTGCTAGACAGGTGGACGAGCAGTACTTC. This chain uses TRBV20-1 with TRBJ2-7; D is ambiguous. The CDR3 runs to 11 residues. V was clipped by 2 bases and J by 5 bases, with 7 bases between them. Looked up from germline, CDR1 is DFQATT and CDR2 is SNEGSKA (reference sequence).